Listed below are T cell receptor beta chains from one sample, sequenced in a study of blood T cell repertoires in COVID-19. The data were produced by immunoSEQ multiplex PCR, yet TCRdb's version contains in-frame clones alone and is incomplete. The sample includes 50,000 or so clones, over 75% of them seen just once. Input material: peripheral blood. These receptor sequences come from a man aged 65 to 79 with acute or convalescent COVID-19. Both conserved end residues are part of each CDR3. D genes are given only for firm matches. Size is stated for part of the rows, as once, few or many counts, or as a class when the clone is expanded.

D gene: .
J gene: TRBJ2-1
V gene: TRBV11-3
clone size: .
CDR3 protein: CASSLEQYNEQFF
CDR3 DNA: TGTGCCAGCAGCTTAGAACAATACAATGAGCAGTTCTTC

D gene: TRBD1
J gene: TRBJ1-1
V gene: TRBV3-1/TRBV3-2
clone size: .
CDR3 protein: CASSWARFRQGEVGEAFF
CDR3 DNA: TGTGCCAGCAGCTGGGCGAGGTTTAGACAGGGTGAAGTTGGTGAAGCTTTCTTT

D gene: .
J gene: TRBJ1-6
V gene: TRBV28
clone size: .
CDR3 protein: CASSSGTLTSPLHF
CDR3 DNA: TGTGCCAGCAGTTCCGGGACACTTACTTCACCCCTCCACTTT

D gene: .
J gene: TRBJ2-3
V gene: TRBV25-1
clone size: .
CDR3 protein: CASSEVQASSTDTQYF
CDR3 DNA: TGTGCCAGCAGTGAAGTGCAGGCGTCTAGCACAGATACGCAGTATTTT

D gene: .
J gene: TRBJ2-6
V gene: TRBV12-5
clone size: few
CDR3 protein: CASGLGKTGSGANVLTF
CDR3 DNA: TGTGCTAGTGGTTTGGGAAAAACAGGGTCCGGGGCCAACGTCCTGACTTTC

D gene: .
J gene: TRBJ2-1
V gene: TRBV6-2/TRBV6-3
clone size: .
CDR3 protein: CASSYDTASDEQFF
CDR3 DNA: TGTGCCAGCAGTTACGACACCGCTTCGGATGAGCAGTTCTTC

D gene: TRBD1
J gene: TRBJ1-6
V gene: TRBV5-4
clone size: once
CDR3 protein: CASSAGTDNSPLHF
CDR3 DNA: TGTGCCAGCAGCGCTGGGACAGACAATTCACCCCTCCACTTT

D gene: TRBD2
J gene: TRBJ2-1
V gene: TRBV7-9
clone size: .
CDR3 protein: CASSFVPGLAGVEQFF
CDR3 DNA: TGTGCCAGCAGCTTCGTACCCGGACTAGCGGGGGTTGAGCAGTTCTTC

D gene: TRBD2
J gene: TRBJ2-5
V gene: TRBV9
clone size: .
CDR3 protein: CASSGTSGRGGTQYF
CDR3 DNA: TGTGCCAGCAGCGGGACTAGCGGGAGGGGCGGGACCCAGTACTTC

D gene: .
J gene: TRBJ1-4
V gene: TRBV19
clone size: .
CDR3 protein: CASSTTSNEKLFF
CDR3 DNA: TGTGCCAGTAGTACGACTTCTAATGAAAAACTGTTTTTT

D gene: .
J gene: TRBJ1-1
V gene: TRBV6-6
clone size: .
CDR3 protein: CASSYREGVATEAFF
CDR3 DNA: TGTGCCAGCAGTTACAGGGAAGGGGTGGCCACTGAAGCTTTCTTT

D gene: TRBD1
J gene: TRBJ1-2
V gene: TRBV6-5
clone size: .
CDR3 protein: CASSWTTGGRYGYTF
CDR3 DNA: TGTGCCAGCAGTTGGACTACAGGGGGCCGGTATGGCTACACCTTC

D gene: .
J gene: TRBJ1-1
V gene: TRBV10-3
clone size: .
CDR3 protein: CAINAELNTEAFF
CDR3 DNA: TGTGCCATCAATGCGGAACTGAACACTGAAGCTTTCTTT

D gene: TRBD2
J gene: TRBJ2-1
V gene: TRBV6-1
clone size: .
CDR3 protein: CASSDWGTSGRNEQFF
CDR3 DNA: TGTGCCAGCAGTGATTGGGGGACTAGCGGGAGGAATGAGCAGTTCTTC